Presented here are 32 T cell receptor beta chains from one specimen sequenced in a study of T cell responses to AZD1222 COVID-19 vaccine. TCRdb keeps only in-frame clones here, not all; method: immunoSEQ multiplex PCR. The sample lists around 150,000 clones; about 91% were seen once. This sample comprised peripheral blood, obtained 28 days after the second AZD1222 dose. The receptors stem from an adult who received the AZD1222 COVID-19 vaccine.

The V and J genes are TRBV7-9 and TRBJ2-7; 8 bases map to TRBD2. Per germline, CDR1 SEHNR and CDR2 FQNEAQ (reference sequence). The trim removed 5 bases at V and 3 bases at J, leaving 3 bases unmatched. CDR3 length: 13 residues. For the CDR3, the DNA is TGTGCCAGCAGCCTCAGCGGGAGCTACGAGCAGTACTTC. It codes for CASSLSGSYEQYF.

CDR3 sequence: CASSDEGASSYNEQFF. The CDR3 region has the DNA TGTGCCAGCAGTGACGAGGGGGCCTCGTCCTACAATGAGCAGTTCTTC. The V gene is TRBV6-4, the J gene TRBJ2-1; 7 bases are a match to TRBD1. Germline V gene lookup returns CDR1 MRHNA and CDR2 SNTAGT. Germline trimming cut 2 bases from V and 1 base from J; bases unmatched to any gene: 5. This CDR3 has 16 residues.

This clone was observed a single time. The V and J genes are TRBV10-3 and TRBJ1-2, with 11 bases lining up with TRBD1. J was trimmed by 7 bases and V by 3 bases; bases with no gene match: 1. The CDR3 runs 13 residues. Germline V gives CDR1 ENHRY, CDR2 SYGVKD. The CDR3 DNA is TGTGCCATCAGTGAAGGGACAGGGGGTGGCTACACCTTC. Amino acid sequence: CAISEGTGGGYTF.

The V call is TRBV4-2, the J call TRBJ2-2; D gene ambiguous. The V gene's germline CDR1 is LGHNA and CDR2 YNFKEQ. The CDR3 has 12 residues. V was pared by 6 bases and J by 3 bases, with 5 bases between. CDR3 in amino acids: CASRPYTGELFF. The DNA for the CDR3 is TGTGCCAGCAGACCATACACCGGGGAGCTGTTTTTT.

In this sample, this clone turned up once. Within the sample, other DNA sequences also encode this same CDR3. The CDR3 DNA reads as TGCGCCAGCAGCTTAGAGGGCGGCAATCAGCCCCAGCATTTT. Translation gives CASSLEGGNQPQHF. The chain uses TRBV5-1 and TRBJ1-5; D not resolved. The CDR3 covers 14 residues. Germline lookup yields CDR1 SGHRS and CDR2 YFSETQ. The germline V and J ends were trimmed by 2 bases and 2 bases, with 8 bases remaining between them.

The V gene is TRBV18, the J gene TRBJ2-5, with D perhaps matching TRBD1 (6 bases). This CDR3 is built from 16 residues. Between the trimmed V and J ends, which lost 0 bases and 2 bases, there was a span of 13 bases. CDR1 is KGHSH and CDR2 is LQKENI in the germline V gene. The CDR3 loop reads CASSPPQGYDQETQYF. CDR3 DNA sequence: TGTGCCAGCTCACCACCCCAGGGGTATGATCAAGAGACCCAGTACTTC.

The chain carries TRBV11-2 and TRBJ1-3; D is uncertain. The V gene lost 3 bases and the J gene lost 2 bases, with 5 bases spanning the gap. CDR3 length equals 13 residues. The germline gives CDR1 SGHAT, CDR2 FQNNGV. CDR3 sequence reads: CASSFGTGNTIYF. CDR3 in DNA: TGTGCCAGCAGCTTTGGAACTGGAAACACCATATATTTT.

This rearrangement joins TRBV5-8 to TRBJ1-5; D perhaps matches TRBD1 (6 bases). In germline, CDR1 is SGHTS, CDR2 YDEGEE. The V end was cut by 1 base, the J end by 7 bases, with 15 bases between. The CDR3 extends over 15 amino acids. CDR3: CASSLNGRGAQPQHF. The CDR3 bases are TGTGCCAGCAGCTTGAACGGTCGGGGGGCCCAGCCCCAGCATTTT. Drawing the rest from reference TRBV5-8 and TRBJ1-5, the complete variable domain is EAGVTQSPTHLIKTRGQQATLRCSPISGHTSVYWYQQALGLGLQFLLWYDEGEERNRGNFPPRFSGRQFPNYSSELNVNALELEDSALYLCASSLNGRGAQPQHFGDGTRLSIL.

The DNA for the CDR3 is TGTGCCAGCAGCCCCCCGGGACAGGGTCGAGCTAATGAAAAACTGTTTTTT. This sequence encodes CASSPPGQGRANEKLFF. This chain joins TRBV21-1 and TRBJ1-4; the DNA was not compared with TRBD1, the D call given in the table. TRBV21-1 is designated a pseudogene. The CDR3 totals 17 residues.

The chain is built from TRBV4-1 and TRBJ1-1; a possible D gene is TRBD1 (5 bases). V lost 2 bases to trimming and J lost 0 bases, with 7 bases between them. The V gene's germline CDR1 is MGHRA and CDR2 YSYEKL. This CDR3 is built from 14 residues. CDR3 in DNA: TGCGCCAGCAGCCAACAGGGCATGAACACTGAAGCTTTCTTT. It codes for CASSQQGMNTEAFF.

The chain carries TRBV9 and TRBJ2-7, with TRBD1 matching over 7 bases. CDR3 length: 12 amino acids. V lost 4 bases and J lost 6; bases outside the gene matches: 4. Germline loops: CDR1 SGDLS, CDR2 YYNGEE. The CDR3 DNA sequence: TGTGCCAGCAGCATGACAGGGAGCGAGCAGTACTTC. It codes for CASSMTGSEQYF.

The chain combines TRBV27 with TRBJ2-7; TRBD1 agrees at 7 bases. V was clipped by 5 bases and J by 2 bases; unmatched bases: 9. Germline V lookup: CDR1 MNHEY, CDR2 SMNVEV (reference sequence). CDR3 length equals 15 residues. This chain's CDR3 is CASSPGGGQTYEQYF. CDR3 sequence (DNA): TGTGCCAGCAGTCCCGGTGGGGGACAGACCTACGAGCAGTACTTC.

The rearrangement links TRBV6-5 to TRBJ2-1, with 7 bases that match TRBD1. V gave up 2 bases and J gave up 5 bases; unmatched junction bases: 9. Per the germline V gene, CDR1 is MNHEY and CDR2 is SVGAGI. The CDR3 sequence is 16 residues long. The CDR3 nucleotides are TGTGCCAGCAGTTACCCCACAGGGGTTTGGGACAATGAGCAGTTCTTC. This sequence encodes CASSYPTGVWDNEQFF.

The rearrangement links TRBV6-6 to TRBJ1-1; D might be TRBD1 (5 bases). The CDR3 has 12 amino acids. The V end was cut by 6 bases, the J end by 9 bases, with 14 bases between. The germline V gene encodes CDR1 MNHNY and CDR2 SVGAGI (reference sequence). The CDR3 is CASSPEAGQAFF. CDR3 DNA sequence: TGTGCCAGCAGCCCGGAGGCAGGGCAAGCTTTCTTT.

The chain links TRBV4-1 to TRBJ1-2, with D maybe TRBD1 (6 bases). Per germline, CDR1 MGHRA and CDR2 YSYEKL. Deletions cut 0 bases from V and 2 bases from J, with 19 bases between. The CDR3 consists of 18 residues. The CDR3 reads CASSQDGAGGSSNYGYTF. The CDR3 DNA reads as TGCGCCAGCAGCCAAGACGGGGCCGGGGGCAGCTCCAACTATGGCTACACCTTC.

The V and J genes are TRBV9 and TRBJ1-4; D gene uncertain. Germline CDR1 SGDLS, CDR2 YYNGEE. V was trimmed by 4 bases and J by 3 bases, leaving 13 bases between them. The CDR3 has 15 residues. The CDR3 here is CASSSKVGSNEKLFF. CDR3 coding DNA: TGTGCCAGCAGCTCCAAAGTGGGGTCTAATGAAAAACTGTTTTTT.

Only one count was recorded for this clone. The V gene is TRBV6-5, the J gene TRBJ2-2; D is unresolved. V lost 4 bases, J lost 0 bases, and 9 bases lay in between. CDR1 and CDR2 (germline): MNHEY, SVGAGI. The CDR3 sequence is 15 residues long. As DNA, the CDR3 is TGTGCCAGCAGTTTCGGCGGAGCGAACACCGGGGAGCTGTTTTTT. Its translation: CASSFGGANTGELFF.

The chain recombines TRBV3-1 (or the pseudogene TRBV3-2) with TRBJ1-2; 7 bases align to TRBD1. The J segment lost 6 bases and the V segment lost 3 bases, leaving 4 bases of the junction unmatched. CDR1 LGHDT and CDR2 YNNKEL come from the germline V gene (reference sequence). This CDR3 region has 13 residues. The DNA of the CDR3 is TGTGCCAGCAGCCACCATACAGGGGATGGCTACACCTTC. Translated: CASSHHTGDGYTF.

The DNA of the CDR3 is TGTGCCCGAGGGGGAGAGACCCAGTACTTC. Translation gives CARGGETQYF. The chain carries TRBV30 and TRBJ2-5; D is perhaps TRBD1 (6 bases). The CDR3 is made up of 10 amino acids. V was pared by 8 bases and J by 4 bases, with 8 bases between. Looked up from germline, CDR1 is GTSNPN and CDR2 is SVGIG (reference sequence).

DNA for the CDR3: TGTGCCAGCAGCCCTATTACTATCCTCACTGAAGCTTTCTTT. This sequence encodes CASSPITILTEAFF. The chain has TRBV5-6 and TRBJ1-1; D remains ambiguous. Trimming pared 4 bases from V and 4 bases from J, leaving 14 bases between. The CDR3 length is 14 residues. In germline, CDR1 is SGHDT, CDR2 YYEEEE.

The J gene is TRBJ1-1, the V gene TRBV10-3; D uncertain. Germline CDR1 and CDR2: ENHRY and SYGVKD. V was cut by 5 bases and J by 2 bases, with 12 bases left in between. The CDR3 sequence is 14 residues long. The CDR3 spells CAISFNPSNTEAFF. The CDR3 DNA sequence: TGTGCCATCAGTTTTAACCCTTCAAACACTGAAGCTTTCTTT.

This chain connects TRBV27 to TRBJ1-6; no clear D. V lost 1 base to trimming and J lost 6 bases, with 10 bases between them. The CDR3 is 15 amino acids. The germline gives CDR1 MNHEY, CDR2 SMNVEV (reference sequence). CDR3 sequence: CASSLFGPLNSPLHF. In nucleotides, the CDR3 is TGTGCCAGCAGTTTATTCGGACCGCTTAATTCACCCCTCCACTTT.

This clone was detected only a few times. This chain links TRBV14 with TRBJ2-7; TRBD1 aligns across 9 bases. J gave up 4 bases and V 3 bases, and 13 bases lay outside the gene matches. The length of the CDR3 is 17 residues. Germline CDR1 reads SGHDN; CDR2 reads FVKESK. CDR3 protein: CASSHSGTGLSLYEQYF. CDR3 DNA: TGTGCCAGCAGCCACTCCGGGACAGGGTTATCCCTTTACGAGCAGTACTTC.

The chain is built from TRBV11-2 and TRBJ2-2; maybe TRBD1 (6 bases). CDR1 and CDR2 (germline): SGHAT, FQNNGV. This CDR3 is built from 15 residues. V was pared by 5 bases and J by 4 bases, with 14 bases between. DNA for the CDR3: TGTGCCAGCAGCCCACGAGGGGGATCCACCGGGGAGCTGTTTTTT. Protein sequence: CASSPRGGSTGELFF.

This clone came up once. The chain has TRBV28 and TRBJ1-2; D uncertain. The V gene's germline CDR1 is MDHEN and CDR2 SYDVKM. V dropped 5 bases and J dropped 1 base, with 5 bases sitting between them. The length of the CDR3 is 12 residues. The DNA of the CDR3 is TGTGCCAGCAGTCCCAGTAACTATGGCTACACCTTC. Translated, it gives CASSPSNYGYTF.

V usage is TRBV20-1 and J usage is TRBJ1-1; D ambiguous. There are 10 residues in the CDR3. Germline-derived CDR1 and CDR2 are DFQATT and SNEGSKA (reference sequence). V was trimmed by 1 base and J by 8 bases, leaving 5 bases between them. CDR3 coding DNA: TGCAGTGCTAGAGCTCCCGAAGCTTTCTTT. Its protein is CSARAPEAFF.

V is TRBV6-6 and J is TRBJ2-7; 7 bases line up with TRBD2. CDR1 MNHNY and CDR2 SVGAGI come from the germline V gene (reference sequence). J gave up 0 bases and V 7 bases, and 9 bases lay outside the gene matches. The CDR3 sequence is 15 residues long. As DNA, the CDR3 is TGTGCCAGCAAACACGGGGGACTAAACTCCTACGAGCAGTACTTC. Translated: CASKHGGLNSYEQYF.

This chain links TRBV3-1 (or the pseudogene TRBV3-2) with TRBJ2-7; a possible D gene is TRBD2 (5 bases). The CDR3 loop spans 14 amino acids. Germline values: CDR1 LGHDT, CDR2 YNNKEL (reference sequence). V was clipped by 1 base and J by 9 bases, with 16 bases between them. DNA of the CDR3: TGTGCCAGCAGCCAAGCCTCTCCCCGGGGTCCGCAGTACTTC. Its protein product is CASSQASPRGPQYF.

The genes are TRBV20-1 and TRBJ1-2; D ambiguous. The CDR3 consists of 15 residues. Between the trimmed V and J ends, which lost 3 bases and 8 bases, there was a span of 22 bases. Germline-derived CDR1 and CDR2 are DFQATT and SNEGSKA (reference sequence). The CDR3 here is CSASIEGTAQWGYTF. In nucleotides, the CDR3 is TGCAGTGCTAGTATTGAGGGCACAGCGCAGTGGGGCTACACCTTC.

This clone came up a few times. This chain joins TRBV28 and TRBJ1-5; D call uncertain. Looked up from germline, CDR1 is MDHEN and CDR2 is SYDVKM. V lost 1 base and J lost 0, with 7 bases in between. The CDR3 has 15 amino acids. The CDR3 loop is CASSLSRFSNQPQHF. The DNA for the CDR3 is TGTGCCAGCAGTTTATCCCGGTTTAGCAATCAGCCCCAGCATTTT. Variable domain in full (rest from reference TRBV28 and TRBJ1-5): DVKVTQSSRYLVKRTGEKVFLECVQDMDHENMFWYRQDPGLGLRLIYFSYDVKMKEKGDIPEGYSVSREKKERFSLILESASTNQTSMYLCASSLSRFSNQPQHFGDGTRLSIL.

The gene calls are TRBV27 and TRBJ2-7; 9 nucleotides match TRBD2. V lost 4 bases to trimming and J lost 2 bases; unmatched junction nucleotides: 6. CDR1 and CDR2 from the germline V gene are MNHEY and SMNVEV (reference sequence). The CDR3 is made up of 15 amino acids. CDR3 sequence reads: CASSYLASGTYEQYF. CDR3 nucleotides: TGTGCCAGCAGTTATCTGGCTAGCGGGACCTACGAGCAGTACTTC.

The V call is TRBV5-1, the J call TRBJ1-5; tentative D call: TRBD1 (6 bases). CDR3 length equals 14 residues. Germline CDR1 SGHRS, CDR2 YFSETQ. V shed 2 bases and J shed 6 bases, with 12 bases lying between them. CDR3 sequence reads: CASSFLQGGQPQHF. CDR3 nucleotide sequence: TGCGCCAGCAGCTTCTTACAGGGTGGTCAGCCCCAGCATTTT. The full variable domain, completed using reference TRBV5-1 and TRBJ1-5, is KAGVTQTPRYLIKTRGQQVTLSCSPISGHRSVSWYQQTPGQGLQFLFEYFSETQRNKGNFPGRFSGRQFSNSRSEMNVSTLELGDSALYLCASSFLQGGQPQHFGDGTRLSIL.